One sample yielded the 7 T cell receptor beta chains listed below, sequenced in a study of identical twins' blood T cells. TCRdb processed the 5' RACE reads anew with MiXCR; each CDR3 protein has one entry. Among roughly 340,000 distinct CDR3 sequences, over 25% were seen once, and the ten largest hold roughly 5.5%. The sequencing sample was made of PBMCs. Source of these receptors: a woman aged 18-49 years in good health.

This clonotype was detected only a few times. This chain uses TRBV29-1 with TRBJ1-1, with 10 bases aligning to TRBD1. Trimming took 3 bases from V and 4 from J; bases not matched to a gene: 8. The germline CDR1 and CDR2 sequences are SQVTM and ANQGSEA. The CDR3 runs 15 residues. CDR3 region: CSVEGTGVGSTEAFF. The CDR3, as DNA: TGCAGCGTTGAGGGGACAGGGGTAGGGTCCACTGAAGCTTTCTTT.

CDR3 in DNA: TGTGCCCGTTCCGGGACAGTCAAAAACATTCAGTACTTC. Encoded protein: CARSGTVKNIQYF. The V gene is TRBV6-5, the J gene TRBJ2-4; 7 nucleotides agree with TRBD1. The junction had 7 bases not matched to a gene; V was cut back by 11 bases and J by 3 bases. The length of the CDR3 is 13 residues. From germline, CDR1 is MNHEY and CDR2 SVGAGI.

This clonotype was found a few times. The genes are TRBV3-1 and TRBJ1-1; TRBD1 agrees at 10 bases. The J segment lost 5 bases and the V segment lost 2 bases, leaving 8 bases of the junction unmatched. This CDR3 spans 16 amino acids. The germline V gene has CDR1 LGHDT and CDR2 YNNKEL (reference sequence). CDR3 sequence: CASSQYWGTGETEAFF. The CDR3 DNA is TGTGCCAGCAGCCAATACTGGGGGACAGGGGAAACTGAAGCTTTCTTT. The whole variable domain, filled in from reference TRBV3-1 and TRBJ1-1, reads DTAVSQTPKYLVTQMGNDKSIKCEQNLGHDTMYWYKQDSKKFLKIMFSYNNKELIINETVPNRFSPKSPDKAHLNLHINSLELGDSAVYFCASSQYWGTGETEAFFGQGTRLTVV.

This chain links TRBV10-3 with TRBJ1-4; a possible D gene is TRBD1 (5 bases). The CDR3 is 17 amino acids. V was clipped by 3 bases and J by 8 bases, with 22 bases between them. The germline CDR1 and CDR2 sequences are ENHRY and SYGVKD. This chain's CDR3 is CAISDPAKGLGEEKLFF. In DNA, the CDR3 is TGTGCCATCAGTGATCCCGCCAAGGGGTTGGGCGAAGAAAAACTGTTTTTT.

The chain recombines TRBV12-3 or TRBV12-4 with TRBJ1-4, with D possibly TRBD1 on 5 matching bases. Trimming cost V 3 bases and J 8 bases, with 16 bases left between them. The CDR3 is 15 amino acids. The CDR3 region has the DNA TGTGCCAGCAGTTTTAGGTCCGGGGCCTCCGAAAAACTGTTTTTT. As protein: CASSFRSGASEKLFF.

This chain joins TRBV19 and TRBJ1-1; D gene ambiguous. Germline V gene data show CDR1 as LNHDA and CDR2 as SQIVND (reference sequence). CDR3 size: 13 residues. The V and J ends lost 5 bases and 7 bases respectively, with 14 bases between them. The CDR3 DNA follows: TGTGCCAGTAGTCTTAGGACGGATTTTGAAGCTTTCTTT. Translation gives CASSLRTDFEAFF.

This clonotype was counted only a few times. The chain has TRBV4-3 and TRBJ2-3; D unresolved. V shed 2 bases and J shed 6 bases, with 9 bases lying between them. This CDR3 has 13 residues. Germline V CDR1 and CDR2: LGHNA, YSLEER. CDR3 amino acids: CASSQTPSDTQYF. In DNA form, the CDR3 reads TGCGCCAGCAGCCAAACCCCCTCCGATACGCAGTATTTT.